This TCR beta chain came from a study of blood T cell repertoires in COVID-19. The germline CDR1 and CDR2 sequences are WNHNN and SYGVQD (reference sequence). The ends were cut back, 3 bases at V and 4 bases at J, with 13 bases in the middle. The CDR3 totals 15 residues. Generated by immunoSEQ multiplex PCR, the TCRdb table keeps only in-frame clones and is missing some. This table holds approximately 170,000 clones, around nine tenths found once. The sample consisted of peripheral blood. The receptor's source is a young man with acute or convalescent COVID-19. The rearrangement uses TRBV10-1 and TRBJ1-5; no clear D gene. The CDR3 sequence: CASSESRGRNQPQHF. DNA for the CDR3: TGCGCCAGCAGTGAATCGCGGGGAAGAAATCAGCCCCAGCATTTT.